Listed here are 10 T cell receptor beta chains from one sample, sequenced in a study of cytomegalovirus exposure and HLA in healthy donors (dated by TCRdb to about 2017). To prepare the library, the immunoSEQ multiplex PCR assay was applied. For the multiplex PCR, a mixture combining 60 forward primers for TCR Vbeta segments and 13 reverse primers for TCR Jbeta segments was used. TCRdb holds this immuneACCESS table with in-frame rearrangements only. Some clones are missing; in checked studies, unresolved V genes explain under half, and the rest has no known cause. Recorded for this sample are 160,000 or so clones; 84% of them occurred a single time. Of the sample, around 0.98% is held by the ten largest clones. The source material was PBMCs. Receptors originate from a man aged 30 to 45 in good health and CMV-seronegative.

Only one count was recorded for this clone. The rearrangement joins TRBV27 to TRBJ2-1; 10 nucleotides align to TRBD1. Germline trimming cut 6 bases from V and 4 bases from J; bases unmatched to any gene: 6. Germline V gives CDR1 MNHEY, CDR2 SMNVEV (reference sequence). The CDR3 consists of 15 residues. The CDR3 region is CASRILGQGYNEQFF. CDR3 nucleotides: TGTGCCAGCAGAATCTTGGGACAGGGGTACAATGAGCAGTTCTTC.

This clone occurred a few times. The chain employs TRBV2 and TRBJ1-2; the D gene is possibly TRBD1 (6 bases). This CDR3 is 12 amino acids long. The V end lost 5 bases, the J end lost 4 bases, and 8 bases lay between the germline ends. The germline V gene encodes CDR1 SNHLY and CDR2 FYNNEI. This CDR3 reads CASSPQGYGYTF. The CDR3, as DNA: TGTGCCAGCAGTCCACAGGGCTATGGCTACACCTTC. The variable domain in full, with the rest retrieved from reference TRBV2 and TRBJ1-2, is EPEVTQTPSHQVTQMGQEVILRCVPISNHLYFYWYRQILGQKVEFLVSFYNNEISEKSEIFDDQFSVERPDGSNFTLKIRSTKLEDSAMYFCASSPQGYGYTFGSGTRLTVV.

The chain joins TRBV9 to TRBJ2-5, with D maybe TRBD2 (6 bases). In germline, CDR1 is SGDLS, CDR2 YYNGEE. The CDR3 sequence is 15 residues long. The V end lost 1 base, the J end lost 4 bases, and 14 bases lay between the germline ends. The CDR3 coding sequence is TGTGCCAGCAGCGTAAATAGTGCGGGGTTAGAGACCCAGTACTTC. The encoded protein is CASSVNSAGLETQYF.

CDR3 protein: CASSPGGKDTQYF. Written as DNA, the CDR3 is TGTGCCAGCTCACCAGGGGGCAAAGATACGCAGTATTTT. The chain couples TRBV18 to TRBJ2-3, with a possible D match to TRBD1 (6 bases). The CDR3 spans 13 residues. CDR1 KGHSH and CDR2 LQKENI come from the germline V gene. V lost 2 bases, J lost 5 bases, and 8 bases lay in between.

The genes are TRBV6-1 and TRBJ2-2; TRBD2 might be the D (6 bases). This CDR3 is built from 14 residues. Germline-derived CDR1 and CDR2 are MNHNS and SASEGT. Trimming stripped 1 base from V and 6 bases from J, with 9 bases between. As DNA, the CDR3 is TGTGCCAGCAGTGAAGTCCCGGGAGCCGGGGAGCTGTTTTTT. As protein: CASSEVPGAGELFF.

Written as DNA, the CDR3 is TGCGCCAGCAGCTTTGGACGGAAAACGCAGAGGGCCCAGTACTTC. Translated: CASSFGRKTQRAQYF. V and J are TRBV5-1 and TRBJ2-5; tentatively, D is TRBD2 (5 bases). The V gene's germline CDR1 is SGHRS and CDR2 YFSETQ. This CDR3 has 15 residues. The V gene lost 2 bases and the J gene lost 9 bases, with 20 bases spanning the gap.

The chain couples TRBV28 to TRBJ1-5; TRBD1 matches 7 bases. The CDR3 covers 18 residues. In germline, CDR1 is MDHEN, CDR2 SYDVKM. The V segment lost 5 bases and the J segment 6 bases; nucleotides outside the gene matches: 19. This CDR3 is CASSPGPRGRILGQPQHF. The DNA of the CDR3 is TGTGCCAGCAGTCCCGGGCCCAGGGGGAGGATTCTAGGTCAGCCCCAGCATTTT.

The rearrangement links TRBV2 to TRBJ2-2, with 9 bases that match TRBD1. CDR1 and CDR2 (germline): SNHLY, FYNNEI. Germline trimming cut 6 bases from V and 3 bases from J; bases unmatched to any gene: 5. The length of the CDR3 is 15 residues. CDR3 in amino acids: CASRADRGYTGELFF. DNA for the CDR3: TGTGCCAGCAGAGCGGACAGGGGATACACCGGGGAGCTGTTTTTT.

The chain uses TRBV9 and TRBJ2-2; D is possibly TRBD1 (5 bases). With 0 bases removed from V and 3 bases from J, the gap between germline ends came to 6 bases. CDR1 and CDR2 (germline): SGDLS, YYNGEE. The CDR3 contains 14 residues. The CDR3 here is CASSVVTDTGELFF. The CDR3 nucleotides are TGTGCCAGCAGCGTAGTGACAGACACCGGGGAGCTGTTTTTT.

The chain recombines TRBV10-1 with TRBJ2-7; D gene uncertain. Trimming removed 3 bases at V and 3 bases at J, with 6 bases between. Germline V gene sequence: CDR1 WNHNN, CDR2 SYGVQD (reference sequence). The CDR3 is made up of 12 amino acids. The chain's CDR3 is CASSEESYEQYF. For the CDR3, the DNA is TGCGCCAGCAGTGAAGAGAGCTACGAGCAGTACTTC.